This T cell receptor beta chain was profiled in a study of cytomegalovirus exposure and HLA in healthy donors. Study-level points and caveats: Association of a missense DCLRE1C variant with TCR beta V- and J-gene trimming was reported in a later analysis. In a later analysis, HLA-C alleles had the fewest associated TCRs, DRB1 alleles the most. A few CMV-associated chains proved CMV antigen-specific in vitro. TCR beta chains associated with HLA were, in a later analysis, more clonally expanded than equally common others.

To note about this clone: Its antigen is not known.

In germline, CDR1 is SGHDN, CDR2 FVKESK. With V trimmed by 4 bases and J by 8 bases, 7 bases remained unmatched. The CDR3 is 13 amino acids. PCR used 60 Vbeta primers and 13 Jbeta primers. Assay: immunoSEQ multiplex PCR; the TCRdb copy retains only in-frame clones and omits some. The profile shows some 90,000 clones, around 70% of them singletons. The origin of this receptor is a man aged 45 to 65 in good health and CMV-seronegative. The sequenced material came from PBMCs. This rearrangement joins TRBV14 to TRBJ1-1; 7 bases line up with TRBD1. The CDR3 bases are TGTGCCAGCAGCCGACTACAGGGGAGAGAAGCTTTCTTT. As protein: CASSRLQGREAFF.